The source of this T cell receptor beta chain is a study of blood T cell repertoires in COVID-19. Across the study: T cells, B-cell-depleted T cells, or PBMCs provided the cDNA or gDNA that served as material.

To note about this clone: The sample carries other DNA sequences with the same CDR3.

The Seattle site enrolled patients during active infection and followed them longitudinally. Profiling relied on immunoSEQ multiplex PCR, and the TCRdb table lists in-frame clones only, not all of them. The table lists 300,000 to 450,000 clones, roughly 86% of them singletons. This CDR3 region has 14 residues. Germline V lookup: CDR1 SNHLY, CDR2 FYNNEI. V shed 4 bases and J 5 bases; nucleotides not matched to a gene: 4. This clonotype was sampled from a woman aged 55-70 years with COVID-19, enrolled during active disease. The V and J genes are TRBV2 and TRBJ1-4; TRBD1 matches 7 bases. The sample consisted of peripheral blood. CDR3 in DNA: TGTGCCAGCAGTGGGACAGGATTAAATGAAAAACTGTTTTTT. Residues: CASSGTGLNEKLFF.